This T cell receptor beta chain appears in the sequencing data of a study of T-cell memory formation after mild COVID-19. This clonotype was seen a handful of times. The CDR3 has 18 residues. Germline V lookup: CDR1 SGHTA, CDR2 FQGTGA. Trimming cost V 3 bases and J 1 base; bases outside gene matches: 5. 5'RACE with constant-segment primers built TCRalpha and TCRbeta cDNA libraries with UMIs. TCRdb reprocessed the 5' RACE reads via MiXCR and lists one record per CDR3 protein. The sample records around 510,000 distinct CDR3 sequences, about 20% being singletons. The rearrangement uses TRBV7-3 and TRBJ2-2, with 13 bases that match TRBD2. The receptor was isolated from an adult woman who had mild COVID-19 (a few samples of this study predate the infection). Cell type and time point are not known. The sample consisted of PBMCs or a T cell subset sorted from them (not recorded which). The CDR3 reads CASSFGLAGVRNTGELFF. CDR3 coding DNA: TGTGCCAGCAGCTTTGGACTAGCGGGAGTTCGGAACACCGGGGAGCTGTTTTTT.